The 28 T cell receptor beta chains reported below all come from one sample, sequenced in a study of cytomegalovirus exposure and HLA in healthy donors. The PCR used 60 Vbeta and 13 Jbeta primers. Here immunoSEQ multiplex PCR was the method, and the copy in TCRdb shows in-frame clones only, minus some. The sample holds roughly 170,000 clones, roughly 82% seen once. Sequencing was done on a sample of PBMCs. All receptors derive from a girl aged 2 to 9 in good health and CMV-seropositive.

The chain uses TRBV2 and TRBJ2-5, with 15 bases matching TRBD2. The DNA end is more similar to TRBJ2-7, so the J call may be wrong. Germline V gene data show CDR1 as SNHLY and CDR2 as FYNNEI. The CDR3 has 16 residues. CDR3 residues: CASRPGLAGGPHEQYF. The CDR3 DNA reads as TGTGCCAGCAGGCCCGGACTAGCGGGAGGGCCCCACGAGCAGTACTTC.

J is TRBJ2-3 and V is TRBV28; no clear D. V shed 6 bases and J shed 2 bases, with 12 bases lying between them. From germline, CDR1 is MDHEN and CDR2 SYDVKM. The CDR3 has 14 residues. Written as DNA, the CDR3 is TGTGCCAGCAGCCGAGGTCAGATCACAGATACGCAGTATTTT. Translating gives CASSRGQITDTQYF. The full variable domain, with the rest looked up from reference TRBV28 and TRBJ2-3, is DVKVTQSSRYLVKRTGEKVFLECVQDMDHENMFWYRQDPGLGLRLIYFSYDVKMKEKGDIPEGYSVSREKKERFSLILESASTNQTSMYLCASSRGQITDTQYFGPGTRLTVL.

V gene TRBV28 combines with J gene TRBJ2-1; D might be TRBD1 (6 bases). Trimming left V 2 bases short and J 2 bases short, with 10 bases between. The CDR3 is 15 residues long. Germline V gene data show CDR1 as MDHEN and CDR2 as SYDVKM. The CDR3 loop is CASSLERQAYNEQFF. As DNA, the CDR3 is TGTGCCAGCAGTTTAGAAAGACAGGCCTACAATGAGCAGTTCTTC. Based on the CDR3 plus reference TRBV28 and TRBJ2-1, the full variable domain is DVKVTQSSRYLVKRTGEKVFLECVQDMDHENMFWYRQDPGLGLRLIYFSYDVKMKEKGDIPEGYSVSREKKERFSLILESASTNQTSMYLCASSLERQAYNEQFFGPGTRLTVL.

The CDR3 DNA follows: TGTGCCAGCTCACCGTCCGGAGGGACGGGCACTGAAGCTTTCTTT. As protein: CASSPSGGTGTEAFF. The chain employs TRBV18 and TRBJ1-1, with TRBD1 as a possible D gene (5 bases). The CDR3 runs to 15 residues. Trimming cost V 3 bases and J 4 bases, with 15 bases left between them. CDR1 is KGHSH, CDR2 LQKENI, per germline. The whole variable domain, remainder taken from reference TRBV18 and TRBJ1-1, is NAGVMQNPRHLVRRRGQEARLRCSPMKGHSHVYWYRQLPEEGLKFMVYLQKENIIDESGMPKERFSAEFPKEGPSILRIQQVVRGDSAAYFCASSPSGGTGTEAFFGQGTRLTVV.

The gene calls are TRBV6-6 and TRBJ2-3, with 8 nucleotides matching TRBD1. This CDR3 spans 15 amino acids. The germline V gene encodes CDR1 MNHNY and CDR2 SVGAGI (reference sequence). V was clipped by 6 bases and J by 5 bases; unmatched bases: 10. CDR3 DNA: TGTGCCAGCAGCTCCCCCAGGGGGCGTGGAGATACGCAGTATTTT. It codes for CASSSPRGRGDTQYF.

The gene calls are TRBV20-1 and TRBJ1-2, with 7 bases aligning to TRBD1. Germline-derived CDR1 and CDR2 are DFQATT and SNEGSKA (reference sequence). This CDR3 contains 11 residues. J lost 7 bases, V lost 6 bases, and 5 bases had no gene match. DNA for the CDR3: TGCAGTGCGAGGACAGGATCTGGCTACACCTTC. Amino acids: CSARTGSGYTF.

V is TRBV9 and J is TRBJ2-1, with 9 nucleotides matching TRBD2. The length of the CDR3 is 16 residues. Germline V gene sequence: CDR1 SGDLS, CDR2 YYNGEE. V lost 0 bases, J lost 3 bases, and 4 bases stayed unmatched. For the CDR3, the DNA is TGTGCCAGCAGCGTAGTTAGCGGGAGTGTCTACAATGAGCAGTTCTTC. Its protein product is CASSVVSGSVYNEQFF.

This rearrangement joins TRBV15 to TRBJ2-1, with 11 bases fitting TRBD1. The CDR3 runs to 15 residues. Germline V CDR1 and CDR2: LNHNV, YYDKDF (reference sequence). V shed 1 base and J 12 bases; nucleotides not matched to a gene: 8. The CDR3 DNA reads TGTGCCACCAGCAGAGGGACAGGGGGCGGGTTCTGGCAGTTCTTC. Translation: CATSRGTGGGFWQFF. The variable domain in full, with the rest retrieved from reference TRBV15 and TRBJ2-1, is DAMVIQNPRYQVTQFGKPVTLSCSQTLNHNVMYWYQQKSSQAPKLLFHYYDKDFNNEADTPDNFQSRRPNTSFCFLDIRSPGLGDTAMYLCATSRGTGGGFWQFFGPGTRLTVL.

The chain has TRBV5-8 and TRBJ1-3, with a weak D call TRBD1 (6 bases). The V gene's germline CDR1 is SGHTS and CDR2 YDEGEE. CDR3 length: 16 amino acids. Trimming took 7 bases from V and 0 from J, leaving 17 bases between them. The CDR3 bases are TGTGCCAGCGCAATAGAGGGACACATCTCTGGAAACACCATATATTTT. Translated: CASAIEGHISGNTIYF.

This sequence joins TRBV4-1 and TRBJ2-1, with D perhaps TRBD2 (6 bases). The germline gives CDR1 MGHRA, CDR2 YSYEKL. The CDR3 sequence is 14 residues long. The ends were cut back, 0 bases at V and 9 bases at J, with 12 bases in the middle. The CDR3 nucleotides are TGCGCCAGCAGCCAAGACCCTCTCGGGGGTGAGCAGTTCTTC. It specifies CASSQDPLGGEQFF.

The V and J genes are TRBV28 and TRBJ1-4, with D unclear. Germline assignment: CDR1 MDHEN and CDR2 SYDVKM. The V gene lost 6 bases and the J gene lost 4 bases, with 6 bases spanning the gap. CDR3 length: 12 amino acids. The CDR3 is CASRQLNEKLFF. The CDR3 region has the DNA TGTGCCAGCAGACAGCTTAATGAAAAACTGTTTTTT.

This sequence joins TRBV11-3 and TRBJ2-7; 13 nucleotides agree with TRBD2. V trimming: 5 bases; J trimming: 12 bases; junction bases outside the gene matches: 10. Germline CDR1 SGHNT, CDR2 YENEEA. This CDR3 region has 14 residues. The CDR3: CASSPRTSGSKVYF. The CDR3 DNA follows: TGTGCCAGCAGCCCGAGGACTAGCGGGAGTAAGGTGTACTTC.

The chain combines TRBV14 with TRBJ2-7, with 7 bases matching TRBD1. The CDR3 is 13 residues long. Losses at the gene ends were 0 bases for V and 8 bases for J; bases not matched to a gene: 4. Germline lookup yields CDR1 SGHDN and CDR2 FVKESK. The CDR3: CASSQDLQGKQYF. The CDR3 DNA is TGTGCCAGCAGCCAAGATTTACAGGGGAAGCAGTACTTC.

V is TRBV5-8 and J is TRBJ2-3, with TRBD2 identical over 7 bases. The junction had 1 base not matched to a gene; V was cut back by 2 bases and J by 4 bases. The CDR3 runs to 13 residues. Germline V gene sequence: CDR1 SGHTS, CDR2 YDEGEE. CDR3 residues: CASSFGGADTQYF. The CDR3 DNA reads TGTGCCAGCAGCTTTGGGGGGGCAGATACGCAGTATTTT.

The chain is built from TRBV7-9 and TRBJ2-7; D remains ambiguous. V was cut by 5 bases and J by 2 bases, with 4 bases left in between. The CDR3 sequence is 11 residues long. Germline V lookup: CDR1 SEHNR, CDR2 FQNEAQ (reference sequence). CDR3 in amino acids: CASSHTYEQYF. CDR3 DNA sequence: TGTGCCAGCAGCCACACCTACGAGCAGTACTTC.

This clone was seen just once. J is TRBJ1-1 and V is TRBV13, with D unclear. The CDR3 is 13 amino acids. The V and J ends lost 0 bases and 7 bases respectively, with 9 bases between them. Germline V gene lookup returns CDR1 PRHDT and CDR2 FYEKMQ (reference sequence). The CDR3 DNA sequence: TGTGCCAGCAGCTTAGGTAGGAGGATTGAAGCTTTCTTT. It is translated as CASSLGRRIEAFF.

The chain is built from TRBV25-1 and TRBJ2-1; the D gene is possibly TRBD1 (6 bases). The CDR3 consists of 12 residues. CDR1 is MGHDK, CDR2 SYGVNS, per germline. Trimming removed 7 bases at V and 9 bases at J, with 13 bases between. Here the CDR3 reads CASTLGAGEQFF. The CDR3 DNA reads TGTGCCAGCACCCTGGGGGCGGGTGAGCAGTTCTTC.

The chain has TRBV4-2 and TRBJ2-1, with 12 positions matching TRBD2. The trim removed 4 bases at V and 2 bases at J, leaving 6 bases unmatched. Germline V gives CDR1 LGHNA, CDR2 YNFKEQ. The length of the CDR3 is 17 residues. The CDR3 region has the DNA TGTGCCAGCAGCCCTCGGGCTAGCGGGGGGGCCTACAATGAGCAGTTCTTC. This encodes CASSPRASGGAYNEQFF.

The CDR3, as DNA: TGCAGCGTTATAAAGGTTATCGGCGGGAGCCAAGACGAGCAGTACTTC. This translates into CSVIKVIGGSQDEQYF. V usage is TRBV29-1 and J usage is TRBJ2-5, with 7 bases identical to TRBD2. The DNA end is more similar to TRBJ2-7, so the J call may be wrong. This CDR3 is built from 16 residues. Germline V gene data show CDR1 as SQVTM and CDR2 as ANQGSEA.

The V call is TRBV28, the J call TRBJ2-7; perhaps TRBD1 as D (6 bases). CDR1 is MDHEN and CDR2 is SYDVKM in the germline V gene. The ends were cut back, 5 bases at V and 6 bases at J, with 23 bases in the middle. This CDR3 region has 16 residues. The CDR3 region is CASSPAGTRPSGEQYF. CDR3 DNA: TGTGCCAGCAGTCCGGCCGGGACACGACCCTCTGGCGAGCAGTACTTC.

This clone was recorded many times. The V call is TRBV7-7, the J call TRBJ2-1, with 7 positions matching TRBD2. After removal of 1 base from V and 8 bases from J, the junction contained 5 bases not matched to a gene. The germline gives CDR1 SSHAT, CDR2 FNYEAQ (reference sequence). The CDR3 is 14 amino acids. The CDR3 DNA sequence: TGTGCCAGCAGCTTAGGGGGAGGGAGTTATGAGCAGTTCTTC. Translating gives CASSLGGGSYEQFF.

About this clone itself: Other DNA sequences in the sample encode the same CDR3. The chain has TRBV5-4 and TRBJ2-3, with D perhaps matching TRBD2 (6 bases). This CDR3 is built from 14 residues. Trimming took 0 bases from V and 3 from J, leaving 8 bases between them. Germline lookup yields CDR1 SGHNT and CDR2 YYREEE (reference sequence). CDR3 nucleotide sequence: TGTGCCAGCAGCTTGGCCGGGGGTACAGATACGCAGTATTTT. Amino acids: CASSLAGGTDTQYF.

The genes are TRBV6-1 and TRBJ1-6, with TRBD1 as a possible D gene (5 bases). The CDR3 is 14 amino acids. Germline values: CDR1 MNHNS, CDR2 SASEGT. V was cut by 7 bases and J by 3 bases, with 10 bases left in between. The CDR3 DNA is TGTGCCAGCATAAGGGGCGACTATAATTCACCCCTCCACTTT. Amino acids: CASIRGDYNSPLHF.

The CDR3 sequence is CASSDGGGSPYEQYF. In DNA form, the CDR3 reads TGTGCCAGCAGCGATGGGGGCGGGAGCCCCTACGAGCAGTACTTC. The chain joins TRBV9 to TRBJ2-7, with D possibly being TRBD2 (7 bases). The CDR3 runs to 15 residues. The germline CDR1 and CDR2 sequences are SGDLS and YYNGEE. Trimming removed 3 bases from V and 2 bases from J, with 15 bases in between.

The V gene is TRBV5-1, the J gene TRBJ2-5, with D possibly matching TRBD1 (6 bases). The CDR3 totals 14 residues. Trimming took 4 bases from V and 3 from J, leaving 13 bases between them. CDR1 is SGHRS, CDR2 YFSETQ, per germline. The CDR3 loop reads CASSIGQLKETQYF. Written as DNA, the CDR3 is TGCGCCAGCAGCATTGGACAGTTGAAAGAGACCCAGTACTTC. The full variable domain, rest sourced from reference TRBV5-1 and TRBJ2-5, is KAGVTQTPRYLIKTRGQQVTLSCSPISGHRSVSWYQQTPGQGLQFLFEYFSETQRNKGNFPGRFSGRQFSNSRSEMNVSTLELGDSALYLCASSIGQLKETQYFGPGTRLLVL.

The CDR3 spells CASSPSGLADNEQFF. CDR3 coding DNA: TGTGCCAGCAGCCCCTCAGGACTGGCCGACAATGAGCAGTTCTTC. The chain carries TRBV14 and TRBJ2-1, with a possible D match to TRBD2 (5 bases). The CDR3 contains 15 residues. The germline V gene has CDR1 SGHDN and CDR2 FVKESK. The V end was cut by 4 bases, the J end by 5 bases, with 15 bases between.

V and J are TRBV21-1 and TRBJ2-7; the table's D call, TRBD1, has no DNA check behind it. TRBV21-1 is noted as a pseudogene. This CDR3 is built from 14 residues. CDR3 DNA sequence: TGTGCCAGCATCAGACAGGGAATCCTGTACGAGCAGTACTTC. Its translation is CASIRQGILYEQYF.

The chain joins TRBV5-1 to TRBJ2-4; TRBD2 agrees at 13 bases. After removal of 0 bases from V and 6 bases from J, the junction contained 6 bases not matched to a gene. The CDR3 spans 17 residues. CDR1 and CDR2 (germline): SGHRS, YFSETQ. The CDR3 loop reads CASSLGTSGSLRNIQYF. The CDR3 DNA reads TGCGCCAGCAGCTTGGGGACTAGCGGGAGTTTAAGAAACATTCAGTACTTC.